The clone carrying this TCR beta chain was observed a single time. Its antigen is not identified. TCRdb's table, derived via immunoSEQ multiplex PCR, lists solely in-frame clones and lacks some. The table includes roughly 110,000 clones, about 90% detected once. This entry is derived from a study of T cell responses to AZD1222 COVID-19 vaccine. Whole-study results and caveats: After the peak T cell response, and only then, were repertoires sampled. Only five to seven individuals given AZD1222 were seropositive at baseline.

The sample in question was peripheral blood, obtained on day 0 of AZD1222 vaccination. The TCR originated in an adult in good health.

The CDR3 DNA sequence: TGCAGCGTGCGGACTAGCGGGGGCATGGAGTACTTC. It encodes CSVRTSGGMEYF. V is TRBV29-1 and J is TRBJ2-7, with 13 nucleotides matching TRBD2. V trimming: 6 bases; J trimming: 11 bases; junction bases outside the gene matches: 7. This CDR3 is built from 12 residues. CDR1 and CDR2 from the germline V gene are SQVTM and ANQGSEA.